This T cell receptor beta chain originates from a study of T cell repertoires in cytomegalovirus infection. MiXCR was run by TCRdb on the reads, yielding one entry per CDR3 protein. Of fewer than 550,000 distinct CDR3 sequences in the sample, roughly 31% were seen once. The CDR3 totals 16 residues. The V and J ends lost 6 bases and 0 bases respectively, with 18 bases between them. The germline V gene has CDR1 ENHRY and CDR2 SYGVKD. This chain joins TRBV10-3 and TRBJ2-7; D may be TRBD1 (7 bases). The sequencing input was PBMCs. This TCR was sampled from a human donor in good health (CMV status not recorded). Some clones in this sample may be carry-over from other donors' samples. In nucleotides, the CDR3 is TGTGCCATCAGAAGAGGGGGGACAGCGAACTCCTACGAGCAGTACTTC. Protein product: CAIRRGGTANSYEQYF.